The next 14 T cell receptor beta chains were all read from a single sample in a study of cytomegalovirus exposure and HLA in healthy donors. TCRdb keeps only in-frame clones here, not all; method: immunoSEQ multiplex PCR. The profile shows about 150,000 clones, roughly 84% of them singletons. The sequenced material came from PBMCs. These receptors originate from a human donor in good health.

The CDR3 DNA follows: TGTGCCACCAATCTAGCGGGAGACAATGAGCAGTTCTTC. It codes for CATNLAGDNEQFF. The chain has TRBV15 and TRBJ2-1, with 10 bases fitting TRBD2. Germline CDR1 and CDR2: LNHNV and YYDKDF (reference sequence). There are 13 residues in the CDR3. The V gene end was trimmed by 7 bases and the J gene end by 5 bases; junction bases not matched to a gene: 2. Full variable domain (rest looked up from reference TRBV15 and TRBJ2-1): DAMVIQNPRYQVTQFGKPVTLSCSQTLNHNVMYWYQQKSSQAPKLLFHYYDKDFNNEADTPDNFQSRRPNTSFCFLDIRSPGLGDTAMYLCATNLAGDNEQFFGPGTRLTVL.

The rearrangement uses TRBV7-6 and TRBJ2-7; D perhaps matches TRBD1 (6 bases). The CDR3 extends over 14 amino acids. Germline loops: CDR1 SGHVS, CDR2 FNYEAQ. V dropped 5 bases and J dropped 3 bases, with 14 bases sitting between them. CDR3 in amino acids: CASSRPGDGYEQYF. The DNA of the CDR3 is TGTGCCAGCAGCCGTCCAGGGGACGGCTACGAGCAGTACTTC.

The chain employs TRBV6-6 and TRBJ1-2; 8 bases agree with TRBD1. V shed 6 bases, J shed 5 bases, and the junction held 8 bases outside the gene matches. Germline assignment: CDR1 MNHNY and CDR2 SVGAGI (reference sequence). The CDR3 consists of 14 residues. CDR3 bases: TGTGCCAGCAGAATGGACAGGGTGGGGTATGGCTACACCTTC. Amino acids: CASRMDRVGYGYTF.

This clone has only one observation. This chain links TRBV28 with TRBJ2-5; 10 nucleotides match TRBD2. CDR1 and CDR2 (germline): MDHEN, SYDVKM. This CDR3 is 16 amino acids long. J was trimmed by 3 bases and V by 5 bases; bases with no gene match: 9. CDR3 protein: CASSPVSGRLKETQYF. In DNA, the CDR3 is TGTGCCAGCAGTCCCGTTAGCGGGAGGCTTAAAGAGACCCAGTACTTC.

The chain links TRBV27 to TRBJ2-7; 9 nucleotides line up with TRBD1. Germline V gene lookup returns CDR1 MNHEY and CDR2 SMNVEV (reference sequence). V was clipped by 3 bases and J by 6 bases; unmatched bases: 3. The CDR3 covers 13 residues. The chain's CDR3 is CASSLGQGGEQYF. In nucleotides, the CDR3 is TGTGCCAGCAGTTTGGGACAGGGAGGCGAGCAGTACTTC.

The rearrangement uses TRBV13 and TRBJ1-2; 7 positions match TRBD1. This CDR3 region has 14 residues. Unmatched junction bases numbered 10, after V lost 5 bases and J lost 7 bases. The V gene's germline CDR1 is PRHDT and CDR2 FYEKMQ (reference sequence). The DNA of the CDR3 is TGTGCCAGCAGCCATCAGACAGGGACGGGTGGCTACACCTTC. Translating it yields CASSHQTGTGGYTF.

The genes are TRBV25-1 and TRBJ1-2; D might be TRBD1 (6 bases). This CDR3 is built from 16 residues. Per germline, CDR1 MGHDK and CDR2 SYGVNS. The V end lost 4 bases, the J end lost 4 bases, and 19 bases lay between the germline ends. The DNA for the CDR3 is TGTGCCAGCAGTGGAACGGACAGCCCTCCTTCCTATGGCTACACCTTC. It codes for CASSGTDSPPSYGYTF.

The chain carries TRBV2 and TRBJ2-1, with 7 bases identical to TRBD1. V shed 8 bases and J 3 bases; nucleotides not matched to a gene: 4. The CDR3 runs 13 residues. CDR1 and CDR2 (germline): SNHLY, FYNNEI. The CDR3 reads CASDRDYYNEQFF. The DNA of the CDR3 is TGTGCCAGCGACAGGGATTACTACAATGAGCAGTTCTTC.

The CDR3 DNA reads TGTGCCACCAGCAGGGGACAGAACTATGGCTACACCTTC. Its translation: CATSRGQNYGYTF. The J gene is TRBJ1-2, the V gene TRBV15; 7 nucleotides match TRBD1. The junction had 0 bases not matched to a gene; V was cut back by 3 bases and J by 2 bases. Germline V gene sequence: CDR1 LNHNV, CDR2 YYDKDF (reference sequence). The CDR3 loop spans 13 amino acids. Using reference TRBV15 and TRBJ1-2 for the parts outside the CDR3, the full variable domain is DAMVIQNPRYQVTQFGKPVTLSCSQTLNHNVMYWYQQKSSQAPKLLFHYYDKDFNNEADTPDNFQSRRPNTSFCFLDIRSPGLGDTAMYLCATSRGQNYGYTFGSGTRLTVV.

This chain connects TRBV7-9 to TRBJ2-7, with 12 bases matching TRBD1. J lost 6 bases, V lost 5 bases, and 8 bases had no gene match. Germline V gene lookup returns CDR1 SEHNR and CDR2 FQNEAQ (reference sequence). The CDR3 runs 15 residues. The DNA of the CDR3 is TGTGCCAGCAGCCCAGGGGGGACAGGGGGCGCCGAGCAGTACTTC. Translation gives CASSPGGTGGAEQYF.

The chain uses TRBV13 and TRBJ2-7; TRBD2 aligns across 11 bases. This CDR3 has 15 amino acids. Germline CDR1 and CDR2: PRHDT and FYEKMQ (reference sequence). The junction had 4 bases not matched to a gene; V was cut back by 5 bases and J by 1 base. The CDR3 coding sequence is TGTGCCAGCAGCCTCACTAGCGGGAGTTCCTACGAGCAGTACTTC. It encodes CASSLTSGSSYEQYF.

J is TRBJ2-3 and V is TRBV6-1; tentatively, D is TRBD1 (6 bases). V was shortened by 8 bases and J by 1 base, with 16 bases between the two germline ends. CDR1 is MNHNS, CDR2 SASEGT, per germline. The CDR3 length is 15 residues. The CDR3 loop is CASPGVAGGTDTQYF. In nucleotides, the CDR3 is TGTGCCAGCCCTGGAGTGGCAGGGGGCACAGATACGCAGTATTTT.

The CDR3 sequence is CASSRTQDTQYF. Here the CDR3 DNA reads TGTGCCAGCAGCCGGACTCAGGATACGCAGTATTTT. This chain joins TRBV5-4 and TRBJ2-3, with a possible D match to TRBD2 (5 bases). Germline loops: CDR1 SGHNT, CDR2 YYREEE (reference sequence). The CDR3 extends over 12 amino acids. The ends were cut back, 4 bases at V and 6 bases at J, with 9 bases in the middle. The full variable domain, with the rest looked up from reference TRBV5-4 and TRBJ2-3, is ETGVTQSPTHLIKTRGQQVTLRCSSQSGHNTVSWYQQALGQGPQFIFQYYREEENGRGNFPPRFSGLQFPNYSSELNVNALELDDSALYLCASSRTQDTQYFGPGTRLTVL.

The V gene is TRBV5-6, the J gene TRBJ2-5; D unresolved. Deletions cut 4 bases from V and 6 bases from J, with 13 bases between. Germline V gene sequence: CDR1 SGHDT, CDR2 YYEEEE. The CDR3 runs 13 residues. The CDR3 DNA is TGTGCCAGCAGCGAAGTTGGCAGGCAGACCCAGTACTTC. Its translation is CASSEVGRQTQYF.